This T cell receptor (beta chain) was sequenced in a study of patients and donors after allogeneic stem cell transplantation. CDR3 size: 13 residues. V dropped 3 bases and J dropped 1 base, with 6 bases sitting between them. Germline-derived CDR1 and CDR2 are MGHRA and YSYEKL. TCRdb recomputed calls from the RT-PCR reads with MiXCR, one row per CDR3 protein. Found here are approximately 200,000 distinct CDR3 sequences, about 38% of them singletons; the top ten hold 11%. Specimen: blood, either unsorted or a sorted T cell fraction (not recorded which). The TCR originated in a human donor who was either an allogeneic HSCT recipient or a stem cell or donor lymphocyte infusion donor (not recorded which). It is not recorded whose cells these are; they may come from a transplant donor. The V gene is TRBV4-1, the J gene TRBJ1-1, with D unclear. CDR3 protein: CASSHVGNTEAFF. The CDR3 nucleotides read TGCGCCAGCAGCCACGTGGGGAACACTGAAGCTTTCTTT.